The rows below give T cell receptor beta chains drawn from one sample of a study of T cell repertoires in cytomegalovirus infection. TCRdb fed the reads into MiXCR, producing one record per CDR3 protein. The sample contains about 180,000 distinct CDR3 sequences, 13% to 15% of which appear only once. Material: PBMCs. Source of these receptors: a human donor in good health (CMV status not recorded). Some clones in this sample may be carry-over from other donors' samples. The CDR3 runs from the conserved cysteine through the conserved F or W. Fields, in order: D gene, CDR3 length, J gene, clone size, V gene, CDR3 DNA, CDR3 protein. The D gene is left open where the match is weak. Clone size is shown for a subset of rows, as once, few, many or a class of expanded clone.

>.|16|TRBJ1-5|few|TRBV4-1
TGCGCCAGCAGCCAAGAGGGCAGGGAGGGCAATCAGCCCCAGCATTTT
CASSQEGREGNQPQHF
>.|12|TRBJ2-7|many|TRBV5-5
TGTGCCAGCAGCACCCTGGGGGTCGAGCAGTACTTC
CASSTLGVEQYF
>.|15|TRBJ1-4|few|TRBV14
TGTGCCAGCAGCCCCTACGCTACGCCTAATGAAAAACTGTTTTTT
CASSPYATPNEKLFF
>TRBD1|14|TRBJ2-5|many|TRBV11-2
TGTGCCAGCAGGGATCAGGGGGCCGGCGAGACCCAGTACTTC
CASRDQGAGETQYF
>.|13|TRBJ2-7|many|TRBV7-2
TGTGCCAGCAGCAAGGACGGGCCCTACGAGCAGTACTTC
CASSKDGPYEQYF
>.|16|TRBJ1-1|few|TRBV5-1
TGCGCCAGCAGCTTGGAAGTGGGGCACCGAGGCACTGAAGCTTTCTTT
CASSLEVGHRGTEAFF
>TRBD2|18|TRBJ2-3|many|TRBV7-2
TGTGCCAGCAGCCGGATTCGACTAGCGGGGCGTAAAACAGATACGCAGTATTTT
CASSRIRLAGRKTDTQYF
>TRBD1|18|TRBJ2-3|.|TRBV6-6
TGTGCCAGCAGACCCTGGACAGGTCGGAGTACCGAAGTGGATACGCAGTATTTT
CASRPWTGRSTEVDTQYF
>.|15|TRBJ1-3|.|TRBV6-5
TGTGCCAGCAGCCCAGATACAGGGACTGGAAACACCATATATTTT
CASSPDTGTGNTIYF
>TRBD1|16|TRBJ1-2|few|TRBV7-6
TGTGCCAGCAGCTTAGTGGAAGGGGGCGCTTACTATGGCTACACCTTC
CASSLVEGGAYYGYTF
>.|13|TRBJ1-1|few|TRBV7-3
TGTGCCAGCAGCCCAGACGAGGGGCGGGCAGCTTTCTTT
CASSPDEGRAAFF
>TRBD1|15|TRBJ1-2|few|TRBV5-1
TGCGCCAGCAGTCCGACAGGGTACCCTTCTGACGGCTACACCTTC
CASSPTGYPSDGYTF
>TRBD1|12|TRBJ1-2|.|TRBV28
TGTGCCATCGGACAGGGTTCCTATGGCTACACCTTC
CAIGQGSYGYTF
>.|14|TRBJ2-7|.|TRBV29-1
TGCAGCGTTGGGGGGGGCTCCACCGGCTACGAGCAGTACTTC
CSVGGGSTGYEQYF
>TRBD2|22|TRBJ2-1|.|TRBV24-1
TGTGCCACCAGTGATCCGCAACCCCTAGCGGGAGGGCCCGACAGCTCCTACAATGAGCAGTTCTTC
CATSDPQPLAGGPDSSYNEQFF
>.|13|TRBJ2-3|many|TRBV7-2
TGTGCCAGCAGCCCCGCCTCCGCGGATACGCAGTATTTT
CASSPASADTQYF
>.|12|TRBJ2-3|.|TRBV2
TGTGCCAGCGTCGGGACCCCGTATACGCAGTATTTT
CASVGTPYTQYF
>.|15|TRBJ2-7|many|TRBV7-8
TGTGCCAGCAGCTTTGATTTTGCGGGGACATACGAGCAGTACTTC
CASSFDFAGTYEQYF
>.|14|TRBJ1-1|.|TRBV14
TGTGCCAGCAGCCGTGAAACGGGGAACACTGAAGCTTTCTTT
CASSRETGNTEAFF
>.|15|TRBJ1-2|few|TRBV2
TGTGCCAGCAGTGTGACGGGGGAACCGTCCTATGGCTACACCTTC
CASSVTGEPSYGYTF
>TRBD1|14|TRBJ1-6|few|TRBV20-1
TGCAGTGCGGGTGGACAGGGAAAGAATTCACCCCTCCACTTT
CSAGGQGKNSPLHF
>.|18|TRBJ2-7|.|TRBV14
TGTGCCAGCAGCCCTTTATCCCCCCCCGGCACAGGGACCTACGAGCAGTACTTC
CASSPLSPPGTGTYEQYF
>.|11|TRBJ1-4|many|TRBV28
TGTGCCAGCAGCACTAATGAAAAACTGTTTTTT
CASSTNEKLFF
>.|19|TRBJ2-2|few|TRBV29-1
TGCAGCGTTGAAGATCGGGCCAGGGGCTCTCGGGCCAGTACCGGGGAGCTGTTTTTT
CSVEDRARGSRASTGELFF
>.|15|TRBJ1-5|.|TRBV28
TGTGCCAGCAGTCCGCCGAGTGGTCCGCGACAGCCCCAGCATTTT
CASSPPSGPRQPQHF
>TRBD2|16|TRBJ2-2|many|TRBV7-2
TGTGCCAGCAGCTTAGGACTAGCGGTTAACACCGGGGAGCTGTTTTTT
CASSLGLAVNTGELFF